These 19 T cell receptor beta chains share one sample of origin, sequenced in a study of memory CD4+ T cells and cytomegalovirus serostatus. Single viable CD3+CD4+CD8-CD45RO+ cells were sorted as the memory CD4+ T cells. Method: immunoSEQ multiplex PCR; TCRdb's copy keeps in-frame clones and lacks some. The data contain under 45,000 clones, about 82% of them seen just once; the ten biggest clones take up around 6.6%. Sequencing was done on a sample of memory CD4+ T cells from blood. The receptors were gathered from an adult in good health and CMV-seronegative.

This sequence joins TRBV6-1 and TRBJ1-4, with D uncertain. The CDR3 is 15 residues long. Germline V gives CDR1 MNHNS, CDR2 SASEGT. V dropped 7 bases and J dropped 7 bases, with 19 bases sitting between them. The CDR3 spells CASISLSGESEKLFF. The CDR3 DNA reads TGTGCCAGCATTTCTTTGTCCGGGGAAAGTGAAAAACTGTTTTTT.

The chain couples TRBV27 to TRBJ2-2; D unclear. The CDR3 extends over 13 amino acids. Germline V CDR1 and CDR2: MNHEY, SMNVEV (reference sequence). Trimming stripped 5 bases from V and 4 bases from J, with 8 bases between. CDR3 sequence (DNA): TGTGCCAGCAGTACAACATCCACCGGGGAGCTGTTTTTT. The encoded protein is CASSTTSTGELFF.

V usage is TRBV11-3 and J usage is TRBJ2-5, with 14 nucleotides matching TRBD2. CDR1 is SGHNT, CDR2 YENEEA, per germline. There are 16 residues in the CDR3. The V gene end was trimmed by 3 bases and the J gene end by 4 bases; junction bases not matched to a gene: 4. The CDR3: CASSLGTSGSGETQYF. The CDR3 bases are TGTGCCAGCAGCTTGGGGACTAGCGGGAGTGGAGAGACCCAGTACTTC.

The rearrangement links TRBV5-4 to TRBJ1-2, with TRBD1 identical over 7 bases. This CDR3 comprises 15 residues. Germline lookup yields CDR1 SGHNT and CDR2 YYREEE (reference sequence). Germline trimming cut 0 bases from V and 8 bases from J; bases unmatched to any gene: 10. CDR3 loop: CASSLAGTTGRGYTF. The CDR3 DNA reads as TGTGCCAGCAGCTTGGCCGGTACGACAGGGCGGGGCTACACCTTC.

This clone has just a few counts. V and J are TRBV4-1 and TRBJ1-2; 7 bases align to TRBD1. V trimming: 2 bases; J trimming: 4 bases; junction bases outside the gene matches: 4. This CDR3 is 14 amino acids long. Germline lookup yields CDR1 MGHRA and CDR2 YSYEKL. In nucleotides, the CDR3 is TGCGCCAGCAGCCAAACTACAGGGGTCTATGGCTACACCTTC. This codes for CASSQTTGVYGYTF.

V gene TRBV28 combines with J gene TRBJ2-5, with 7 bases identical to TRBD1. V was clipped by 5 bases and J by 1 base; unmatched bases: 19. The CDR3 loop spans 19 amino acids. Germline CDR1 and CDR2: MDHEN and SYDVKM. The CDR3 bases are TGTGCCAGCAGTCCCCCATACTCCGGGACAGCGGCCATCCAAGAGACCCAGTACTTC. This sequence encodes CASSPPYSGTAAIQETQYF.

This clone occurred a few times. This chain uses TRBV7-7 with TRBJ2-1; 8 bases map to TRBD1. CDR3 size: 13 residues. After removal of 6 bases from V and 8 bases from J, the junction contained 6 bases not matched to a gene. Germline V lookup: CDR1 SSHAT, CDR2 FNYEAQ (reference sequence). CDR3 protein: CASSSGGLDEQFF. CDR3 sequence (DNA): TGTGCCAGCAGTTCAGGGGGCTTAGATGAGCAGTTCTTC.

The CDR3 spells CASSLDIGGDEQFF. CDR3 in DNA: TGTGCCAGCAGCTTAGACATTGGAGGTGATGAGCAGTTCTTC. The chain uses TRBV7-9 and TRBJ2-1, with D tentatively TRBD2 (5 bases). Germline V CDR1 and CDR2: SEHNR, FQNEAQ (reference sequence). This CDR3 region has 14 residues. Trimming cost V 1 base and J 8 bases, with 12 bases left between them.

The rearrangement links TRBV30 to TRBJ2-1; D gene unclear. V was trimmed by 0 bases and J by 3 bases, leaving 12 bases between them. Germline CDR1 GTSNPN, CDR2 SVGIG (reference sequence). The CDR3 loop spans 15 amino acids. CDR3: CAWSVPGRDYNEQFF. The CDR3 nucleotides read TGTGCCTGGAGTGTACCCGGGCGAGACTACAATGAGCAGTTCTTC.

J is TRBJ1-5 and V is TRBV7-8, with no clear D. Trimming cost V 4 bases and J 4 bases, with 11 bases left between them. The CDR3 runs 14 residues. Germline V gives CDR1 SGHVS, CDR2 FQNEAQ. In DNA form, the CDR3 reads TGTGCCAGCAGCTCGTATCAGGAAAATCAGCCCCAGCATTTT. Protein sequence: CASSSYQENQPQHF.

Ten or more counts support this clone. Here the CDR3 DNA reads TGTGCCAGCAGTTCCAGGACTTGGACCGGGGAGCTGTTTTTT. Residues: CASSSRTWTGELFF. The chain uses TRBV27 and TRBJ2-2; D is possibly TRBD2 (5 bases). The ends were cut back, 4 bases at V and 5 bases at J, with 11 bases in the middle. CDR1 is MNHEY, CDR2 SMNVEV, per germline (reference sequence). The CDR3 extends over 14 amino acids.

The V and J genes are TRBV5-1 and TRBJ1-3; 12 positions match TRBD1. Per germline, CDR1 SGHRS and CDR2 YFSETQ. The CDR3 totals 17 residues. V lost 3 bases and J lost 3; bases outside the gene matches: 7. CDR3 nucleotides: TGCGCCAGCAGCTCGGGGACAGGGGGCATATTTGGAAACACCATATATTTT. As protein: CASSSGTGGIFGNTIYF.

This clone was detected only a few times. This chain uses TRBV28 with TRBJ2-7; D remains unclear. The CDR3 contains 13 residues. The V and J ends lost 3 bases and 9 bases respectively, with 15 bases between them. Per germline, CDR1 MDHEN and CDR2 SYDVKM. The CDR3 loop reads CASSFSTPPGQYF. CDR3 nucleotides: TGTGCCAGCAGTTTTAGTACTCCCCCCGGGCAGTACTTC.

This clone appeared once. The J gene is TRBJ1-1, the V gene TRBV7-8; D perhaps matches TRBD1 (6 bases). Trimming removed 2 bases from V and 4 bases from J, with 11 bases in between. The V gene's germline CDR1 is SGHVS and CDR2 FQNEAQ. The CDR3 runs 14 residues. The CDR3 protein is CASSLYQGTTEAFF. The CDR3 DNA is TGTGCCAGCAGCTTATATCAGGGGACCACTGAAGCTTTCTTT.

CDR3 coding DNA: TGTGCCAGCAGCCCCTCAGGCCAAGAGACCCAGTACTTC. It encodes CASSPSGQETQYF. This chain uses TRBV9 with TRBJ2-5; D is uncertain. This CDR3 has 13 residues. Germline V gives CDR1 SGDLS, CDR2 YYNGEE. V was shortened by 4 bases and J by 1 base, with 8 bases between the two germline ends. The full variable domain, with the rest looked up from reference TRBV9 and TRBJ2-5, is DSGVTQTPKHLITATGQRVTLRCSPRSGDLSVYWYQQSLDQGLQFLIQYYNGEERAKGNILERFSAQQFPDLHSELNLSSLELGDSALYFCASSPSGQETQYFGPGTRLLVL.

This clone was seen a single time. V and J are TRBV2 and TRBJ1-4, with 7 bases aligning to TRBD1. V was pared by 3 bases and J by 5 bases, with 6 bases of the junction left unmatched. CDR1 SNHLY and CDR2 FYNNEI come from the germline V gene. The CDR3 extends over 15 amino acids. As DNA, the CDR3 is TGTGCCAGCAGTGAGCAAGGGGGCCGGAATGAAAAACTGTTTTTT. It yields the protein CASSEQGGRNEKLFF.

The CDR3 region has the DNA TGCGCCAGCAGTGAGCGGGAACCCTACGAGCAGTACTTC. Protein sequence: CASSEREPYEQYF. V is TRBV10-2 and J is TRBJ2-7, with a tentative D call TRBD2 (5 bases). Germline V gene data show CDR1 as WSHSY and CDR2 as SAAADI. The CDR3 consists of 13 residues. The ends were cut back, 2 bases at V and 2 bases at J, with 7 bases in the middle.

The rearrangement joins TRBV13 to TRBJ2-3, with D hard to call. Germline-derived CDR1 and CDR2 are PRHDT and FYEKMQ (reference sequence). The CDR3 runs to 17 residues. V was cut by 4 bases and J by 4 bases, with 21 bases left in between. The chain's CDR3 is CASSSFSGNYGSDTQYF. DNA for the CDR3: TGTGCCAGCAGCTCCTTCAGTGGAAACTATGGTTCAGATACGCAGTATTTT.

For the CDR3, the DNA is TGTGCCTGGAGTGTTGCGAGGGCGGGGGAGCAGTACTTC. Protein sequence: CAWSVARAGEQYF. The chain carries TRBV30 and TRBJ2-7; a possible D gene is TRBD2 (6 bases). This CDR3 has 13 amino acids. In germline, CDR1 is GTSNPN, CDR2 SVGIG (reference sequence). V dropped 0 bases and J dropped 7 bases, with 13 bases sitting between them.